Listed below are T cell receptor beta chains from one sample, sequenced in a study of T cell repertoires in cytomegalovirus infection. Antigen specificity for these receptors is unknown. TCRdb independently ran MiXCR on the reads; one entry per CDR3 protein. The sample carries over 250,000 distinct CDR3 sequences, under 25% recorded once. Source: cultured PBMCs, taken from culture after CMV antigen stimulation. The receptors originated from a human donor in good health (CMV status not recorded). Some clones in this sample may be carry-over from other donors' samples. Each CDR3 is given with its conserved first and last residue. Fields, in order: V gene, CDR3 protein.

v_call: TRBV12-3/TRBV12-4
cdr3_aa: CASSAGTGTGAEQPQHF

v_call: TRBV7-2
cdr3_aa: CASTPEGRASGNTIYF

v_call: TRBV5-1
cdr3_aa: CASSQGRAVLSRDEQFF

v_call: TRBV5-8
cdr3_aa: CASSSGLAVRTDTQYF

v_call: TRBV7-2
cdr3_aa: CASSLWAEGEQFF

v_call: TRBV10-3
cdr3_aa: CAIGANEKLFF

v_call: TRBV27
cdr3_aa: CASSSTVSPLHF

v_call: TRBV3-1
cdr3_aa: CASSGTEAWDTQYF

v_call: TRBV4-1
cdr3_aa: CASSQVFQGGSGYTF

v_call: TRBV7-2
cdr3_aa: CASSSRSGTRDTQYF

v_call: TRBV19
cdr3_aa: CASGTGWNEQYF

v_call: TRBV19
cdr3_aa: CASSRISGRETQYF

v_call: TRBV6-2/TRBV6-3
cdr3_aa: CASSLDGYEQYF

v_call: TRBV28
cdr3_aa: CASSDREAFF

v_call: TRBV12-3/TRBV12-4
cdr3_aa: CASSTNAQSEQYF

v_call: TRBV12-3/TRBV12-4
cdr3_aa: CASSSKGRLAASYNEQFF

v_call: TRBV12-3/TRBV12-4
cdr3_aa: CASSFVAGAYYEQYF

v_call: TRBV7-6
cdr3_aa: CASSLDGSSYEQYF

v_call: TRBV6-4
cdr3_aa: CASSQTSGGNNEQFF

v_call: TRBV28
cdr3_aa: CASSLAGVPYNEQFF

v_call: TRBV7-2
cdr3_aa: CASSSTLGDTQYF

v_call: TRBV12-3/TRBV12-4
cdr3_aa: CASSLGRTSGRVPYNEQFF

v_call: TRBV12-3/TRBV12-4
cdr3_aa: CASSLYGRERNNEQFF

v_call: TRBV6-1
cdr3_aa: CASSHTSGRSSFHEQFF

v_call: TRBV27
cdr3_aa: CASSVASLDEQFF

v_call: TRBV7-9
cdr3_aa: CASSPPAGGLNEQFF

v_call: TRBV4-1
cdr3_aa: CASSQEKATTRETQYF

v_call: TRBV11-2
cdr3_aa: CASSLELGRENIQYF

v_call: TRBV28
cdr3_aa: CASSWGAGGGDYGYTF

v_call: TRBV7-6
cdr3_aa: CASSSGQGATEAFF

v_call: TRBV12-3/TRBV12-4
cdr3_aa: CASSLSGINEKLFF

v_call: TRBV7-3
cdr3_aa: CASSRDRDYTGELFF

v_call: TRBV2
cdr3_aa: CASSEDRTTNEKLFF

v_call: TRBV4-3
cdr3_aa: CASSQVVSTDTQYF

v_call: TRBV7-3
cdr3_aa: CASARDSYNSPLHF

v_call: TRBV20-1
cdr3_aa: CSAPDRGDSPLHF

v_call: TRBV4-1
cdr3_aa: CASSLGGGQLTEAFF

v_call: TRBV28
cdr3_aa: CASRTGVDQETQYF

v_call: TRBV6-2/TRBV6-3
cdr3_aa: CASSYLGLLLYEQYF

v_call: TRBV7-2
cdr3_aa: CASSLRKGSGSGGLYEQFF

v_call: TRBV7-8
cdr3_aa: CASRQGPQETQYF

v_call: TRBV6-2/TRBV6-3
cdr3_aa: CASSPVAGGRYF

v_call: TRBV20-1
cdr3_aa: CSARPRASVLDTQYF

v_call: TRBV7-2
cdr3_aa: CASSTGGHQPQHF

v_call: TRBV14
cdr3_aa: CASSHNPHNTEAFF

v_call: TRBV19
cdr3_aa: CASSTFRNQPQHF

v_call: TRBV9
cdr3_aa: CASSVVGEWYTEAFF

v_call: TRBV7-2
cdr3_aa: CASSLRRAGEYGYTF

v_call: TRBV6-2/TRBV6-3
cdr3_aa: CASSGREGEQYF

v_call: TRBV19
cdr3_aa: CASSIDGIGQPQHF

v_call: TRBV4-1
cdr3_aa: CASSQVTRNTGELFF

v_call: TRBV4-1
cdr3_aa: CASSQPGGDTQYF

v_call: TRBV19
cdr3_aa: CASSIQGYQDTQYF

v_call: TRBV7-2
cdr3_aa: CASSLETDQPQHF

v_call: TRBV29-1
cdr3_aa: CSVKLEKLFF